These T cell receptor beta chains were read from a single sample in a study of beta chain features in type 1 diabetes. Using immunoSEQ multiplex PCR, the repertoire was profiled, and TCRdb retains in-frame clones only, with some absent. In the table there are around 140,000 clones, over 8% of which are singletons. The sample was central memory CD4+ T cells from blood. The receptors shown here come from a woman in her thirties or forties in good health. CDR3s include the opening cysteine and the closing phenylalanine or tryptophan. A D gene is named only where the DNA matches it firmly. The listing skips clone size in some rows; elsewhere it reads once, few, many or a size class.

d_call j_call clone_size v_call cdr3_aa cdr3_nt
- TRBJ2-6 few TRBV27 CASSLYVSGEGANVLTF TGTGCCAGCAGTTTATATGTGTCGGGGGAGGGGGCCAACGTCCTGACTTTC
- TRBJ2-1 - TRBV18 CASSPYGQGMFNEQFF TGTGCCAGCTCACCATATGGTCAGGGAATGTTCAATGAGCAGTTCTTC
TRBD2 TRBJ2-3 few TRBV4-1 CASSREGSSTDTQYF TGCGCCAGCAGCCGGGAGGGGTCTTCCACAGATACGCAGTATTTT
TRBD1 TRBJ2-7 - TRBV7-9 CASSSVSGTGIEQYF TGTGCCAGCAGTTCTGTTTCCGGGACAGGGATCGAGCAGTACTTC
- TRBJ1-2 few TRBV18 CASSPDGGRYGYTF TGTGCCAGCTCACCAGACGGGGGTCGCTATGGCTACACCTTC
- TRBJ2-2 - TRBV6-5 CASSMDSFMAGELFF TGTGCCAGCAGCATGGACAGTTTCATGGCCGGGGAGCTGTTTTTT
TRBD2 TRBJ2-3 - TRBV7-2 CASSLGASGGASTDTQYF TGTGCCAGCAGCTTAGGGGCTAGCGGGGGGGCTAGCACAGATACGCAGTATTTT
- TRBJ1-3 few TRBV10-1 CASSGTPGAGNTIYF TGCGCCAGCAGTGGGACTCCAGGGGCTGGAAACACCATATATTTT
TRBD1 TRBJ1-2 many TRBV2 CASSRQGADGYTF TGTGCCAGCAGCAGACAGGGAGCGGACGGCTACACCTTC
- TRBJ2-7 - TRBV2 CASEGQISYEQYF TGTGCCAGCGAAGGACAGATTTCCTACGAGCAGTACTTC
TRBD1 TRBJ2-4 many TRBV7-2 CASSPRDRNIQYF TGTGCCAGCAGCCCGAGGGACAGAAACATTCAGTACTTC
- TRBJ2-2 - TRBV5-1 CASSEDTLTGELFF TGCGCCAGCAGCGAGGACACGCTTACCGGGGAGCTGTTTTTT
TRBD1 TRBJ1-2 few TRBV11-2 CASSLGGQIYGYTF TGTGCCAGCAGCTTAGGGGGACAGATCTATGGCTACACCTTC
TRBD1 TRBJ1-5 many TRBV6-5 CASRRRDSLGPQHF TGTGCCAGCAGGAGGAGGGACAGCCTTGGGCCCCAGCATTTT
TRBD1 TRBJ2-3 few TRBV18 CASSISGTGVADTQYF TGTGCCAGCTCAATCTCCGGGACAGGGGTGGCAGATACGCAGTATTTT
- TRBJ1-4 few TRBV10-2 CASSVEGEKLFF TGCGCCAGCAGTGTGGAGGGGGAAAAACTGTTTTTT
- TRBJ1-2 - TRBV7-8 CASSPSGRGSYTF TGTGCCAGCAGCCCTAGCGGGCGGGGGAGCTACACCTTC
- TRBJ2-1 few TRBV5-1 CASSSASGNYNEQFF TGCGCCAGCAGCTCTGCGTCGGGGAACTACAATGAGCAGTTCTTC
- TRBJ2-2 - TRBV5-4 CASSSGARYTGELFF TGTGCCAGCAGCTCCGGAGCGAGGTATACCGGGGAGCTGTTTTTT
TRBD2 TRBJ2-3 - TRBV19 CASSIAPGTSAKADTQYF TGTGCCAGTAGTATAGCCCCGGGGACTAGCGCCAAGGCGGATACGCAGTATTTT
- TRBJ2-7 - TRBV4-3 CASSHTTGSYEQYF TGCGCCAGCAGCCACACAACAGGGTCCTACGAGCAGTACTTC
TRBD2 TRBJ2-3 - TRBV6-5 CASSYLLAGSTDTQYF TGTGCCAGCAGTTACCTACTAGCGGGGAGCACAGATACGCAGTATTTT
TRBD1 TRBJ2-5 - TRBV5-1 CASSLRQGAGQYF TGCGCCAGCAGCTTACGACAGGGGGCGGGACAGTACTTC
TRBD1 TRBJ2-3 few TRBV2 CASMPWDRVTDTQYF TGTGCCAGCATGCCATGGGACAGGGTCACAGATACGCAGTATTTT
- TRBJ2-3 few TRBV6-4 CASSGLGDTQYF TGTGCCAGCAGTGGACTGGGAGATACGCAGTATTTT
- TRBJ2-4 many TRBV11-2 CASSTDPSRNIQYF TGTGCCAGCAGCACGGATCCGTCGCGGAACATTCAGTACTTC
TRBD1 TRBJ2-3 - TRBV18 CASSPPGDSLGYF TGTGCCAGCTCACCACCCGGGGACAGTCTGGGGTATTTT
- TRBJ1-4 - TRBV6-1 CASTIRGEKLFF TGTGCCAGCACCATTCGGGGTGAAAAACTGTTTTTT
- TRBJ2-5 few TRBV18 CASSPPPGYEQETQYF TGTGCCAGCTCACCCCCTCCGGGTTATGAGCAAGAGACCCAGTACTTC
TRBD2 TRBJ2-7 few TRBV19 CASSILGSGGSSYEQYF TGTGCCAGTAGTATACTGGGAAGCGGGGGGTCCTCCTACGAGCAGTACTTC
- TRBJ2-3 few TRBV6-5 CASSYSGQTGDTQYF TGTGCCAGCAGTTACTCGGGACAAACGGGGGATACGCAGTATTTT
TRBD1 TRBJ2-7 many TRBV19 CASSAETGRYEQYF TGTGCCAGTAGTGCCGAGACAGGGCGATACGAGCAGTACTTC
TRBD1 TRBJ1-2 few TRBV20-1 CSARNQGAYTF TGCAGTGCTCGGAATCAGGGGGCCTACACCTTC
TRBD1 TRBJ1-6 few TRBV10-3 CAISRDSNNSPLHF TGTGCCATCAGTCGGGACAGTAATAATTCACCCCTCCACTTT
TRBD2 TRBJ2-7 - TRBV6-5 CASSPIAGGAYEQYF TGTGCCAGCAGTCCGATAGCGGGGGGGGCCTACGAGCAGTACTTC
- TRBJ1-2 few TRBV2 CASTVRGDYGYTF TGTGCCAGCACCGTACGGGGGGACTATGGCTACACCTTC
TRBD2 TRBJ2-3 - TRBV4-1 CASSQEGTAGGGTDTQYF TGCGCCAGCAGCCAAGAGGGAACGGCGGGGGGCGGTACAGATACGCAGTATTTT
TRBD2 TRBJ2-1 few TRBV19 CASSPWTSGGPKEQFF TGTGCCAGTAGTCCGTGGACTAGCGGGGGGCCAAAGGAGCAGTTCTTC
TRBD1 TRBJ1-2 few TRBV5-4 CASSLGTGVYGYTF TGTGCCAGCAGCTTAGGCACAGGGGTCTATGGCTACACCTTC
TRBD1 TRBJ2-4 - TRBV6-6 CASRLRTGRSEYF TGTGCCAGCAGACTCAGGACAGGTCGTTCGGAGTACTTC
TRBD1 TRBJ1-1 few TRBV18 CASTPGGAVTEAFF TGTGCCAGCACCCCAGGGGGCGCGGTTACTGAAGCTTTCTTT
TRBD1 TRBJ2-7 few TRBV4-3 CASSHGRGPGGLKVYEQYF TGCGCCAGCAGCCACGGTCGAGGTCCAGGGGGCCTAAAGGTATACGAGCAGTACTTC
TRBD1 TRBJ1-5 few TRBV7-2 CASSPGTVQSRPQHF TGTGCCAGCAGCCCCGGGACAGTTCAGAGTCGGCCCCAGCATTTT
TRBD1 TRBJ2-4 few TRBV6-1 CASKGARLGIQYF TGTGCCAGCAAGGGGGCCCGTTTGGGCATTCAGTACTTC
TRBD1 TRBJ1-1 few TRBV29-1 CSARGVTGMNTEAFF TGCAGCGCCCGAGGGGTGACAGGGATGAACACTGAAGCTTTCTTT
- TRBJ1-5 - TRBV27 CASSPYLMGPNNQPQHF TGTGCCAGCAGTCCCTACCTCATGGGGCCAAACAATCAGCCCCAGCATTTT
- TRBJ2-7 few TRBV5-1 CASSSGGLTYEQYF TGCGCCAGCAGCTCGGGTGGCCTTACCTACGAGCAGTACTTC
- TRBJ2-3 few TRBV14 CASSPRTDTQYF TGTGCCAGCAGCCCTCGCACAGATACGCAGTATTTT
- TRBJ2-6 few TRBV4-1 CASSQKETSATSGANVLTF TGCGCCAGCAGCCAGAAGGAGACTAGTGCAACGTCTGGGGCCAACGTCCTGACTTTC
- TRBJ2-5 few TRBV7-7 CASSGGRQETQYF TGTGCCAGCTCGGGGGGCCGCCAAGAGACCCAGTACTTC
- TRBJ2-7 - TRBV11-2 CASSLSDRAYEQYF TGTGCCAGCAGCTTATCGGACAGAGCCTACGAGCAGTACTTC
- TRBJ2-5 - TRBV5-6 CASSPGSSWETQYF TGTGCCAGCAGCCCCGGGAGTAGCTGGGAGACCCAGTACTTC
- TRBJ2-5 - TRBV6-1 CASKTGQETQYF TGTGCCAGCAAGACAGGTCAAGAGACCCAGTACTTC
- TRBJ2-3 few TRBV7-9 CASSLEAATDTQYF TGTGCCAGCAGCTTAGAAGCGGCCACAGATACGCAGTATTTT
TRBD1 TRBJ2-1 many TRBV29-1 CSPTQTGGNEQFF TGCAGCCCCACCCAGACAGGGGGGAATGAGCAGTTCTTC
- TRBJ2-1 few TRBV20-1 CSASQGNEQFF TGCAGTGCTAGCCAGGGTAACGAGCAGTTCTTC
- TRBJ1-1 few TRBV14 CASSPDMNTEAFF TGTGCCAGCAGTCCGGACATGAACACTGAAGCTTTCTTT